The next 19 T cell receptor beta chains were all read from a single sample in a study of cytomegalovirus exposure and HLA in healthy donors. PCR amplification relied on 60 Vbeta primers (plus 13 Jbeta primers). Assay used: immunoSEQ multiplex PCR; TCRdb lists only in-frame clones, some missing. The table has roughly 150,000 clones, about 80% seen once. Sequencing was carried out using PBMCs. Receptors originate from a man aged 25-40 years in good health and CMV-seronegative.

This sequence joins TRBV28 and TRBJ2-7; maybe TRBD1 (7 bases). Trimming removed 5 bases at V and 4 bases at J, with 15 bases between. CDR1 is MDHEN, CDR2 SYDVKM, per germline. The CDR3 extends over 14 amino acids. The CDR3 reads CASSPSEGQYEQYF. In DNA, the CDR3 is TGTGCCAGCAGTCCTTCGGAGGGACAGTACGAGCAGTACTTC.

This clone has more than one count but fewer than ten. This sequence joins TRBV30 and TRBJ1-1; unclear D gene. Germline V gene sequence: CDR1 GTSNPN, CDR2 SVGIG (reference sequence). The CDR3 loop spans 13 amino acids. The V end lost 3 bases, the J end lost 2 bases, and 10 bases lay between the germline ends. CDR3 residues: CAWRLQPNTEAFF. The CDR3 DNA is TGTGCCTGGAGGCTACAGCCAAACACTGAAGCTTTCTTT.

The chain links TRBV6-6 to TRBJ1-1; tentative D call: TRBD1 (5 bases). There are 14 residues in the CDR3. The V and J ends lost 2 bases and 3 bases respectively, with 10 bases between them. Germline assignment: CDR1 MNHNY and CDR2 SVGAGI (reference sequence). The CDR3 DNA follows: TGTGCCAGCAGTTACCGGGGGAGGGACACTGAAGCTTTCTTT. This sequence encodes CASSYRGRDTEAFF.

The chain couples TRBV7-2 to TRBJ2-3; 8 bases are shared with TRBD2. The CDR3 covers 15 residues. Germline V lookup: CDR1 SGHTA, CDR2 FQGNSA. The V gene end was trimmed by 4 bases and the J gene end by 11 bases; junction bases not matched to a gene: 14. The CDR3 bases are TGTGCCAGCAGCTCCTCGGCCAGCGGGAGAGTCGAGCAGTATTTT. Its translation: CASSSSASGRVEQYF. The variable domain in full, completed from reference TRBV7-2 and TRBJ2-3, reads GAGVSQSPSNKVTEKGKDVELRCDPISGHTALYWYRQSLGQGLEFLIYFQGNSAPDKSGLPSDRFSAERTGGSVSTLTIQRTQQEDSAVYLCASSSSASGRVEQYFGPGTRLTVL.

V and J are TRBV11-3 and TRBJ2-1; D might be TRBD2 (5 bases). The CDR3 loop spans 15 amino acids. Per germline, CDR1 SGHNT and CDR2 YENEEA. Trimming removed 2 bases at V and 4 bases at J, with 12 bases between. CDR3 region: CASSLRAAGYNEQFF. As DNA, the CDR3 is TGTGCCAGCAGCTTACGAGCGGCCGGATACAATGAGCAGTTCTTC.

This clone was seen more than once but under ten times. The rearrangement joins TRBV5-1 to TRBJ1-1, with D possibly TRBD1 on 6 matching bases. V shed 4 bases and J shed 5 bases, with 12 bases lying between them. The CDR3 contains 13 residues. The germline V gene encodes CDR1 SGHRS and CDR2 YFSETQ. The CDR3 here is CASSQQGGTEAFF. CDR3 nucleotide sequence: TGCGCCAGCAGCCAACAGGGAGGGACTGAAGCTTTCTTT.

The V gene is TRBV9, the J gene TRBJ2-5; TRBD2 agrees at 8 bases. The CDR3 spans 15 residues. The J segment lost 4 bases and the V segment lost 4 bases, leaving 9 bases of the junction unmatched. Per germline, CDR1 SGDLS and CDR2 YYNGEE. This CDR3 reads CASSNGGAGGETQYF. The CDR3, as DNA: TGTGCCAGCAGCAATGGGGGCGCGGGAGGAGAGACCCAGTACTTC.

The genes are TRBV15 and TRBJ1-1; D gene ambiguous. CDR3 length: 13 residues. V shed 5 bases and J shed 2 bases, with 9 bases lying between them. In germline, CDR1 is LNHNV, CDR2 YYDKDF (reference sequence). The CDR3 sequence: CATSFSSNTEAFF. CDR3 nucleotide sequence: TGTGCCACCAGCTTCTCGTCTAACACTGAAGCTTTCTTT.

This clone was observed a handful of times. CDR3 sequence: CASSLGQTGKQYF. The CDR3 DNA reads TGTGCCAGCAGCTTAGGACAGACTGGAAAGCAGTACTTC. The chain couples TRBV7-2 to TRBJ2-7; the D gene is possibly TRBD1 (5 bases). Trimming took 1 base from V and 8 from J, leaving 12 bases between them. Germline V lookup: CDR1 SGHTA, CDR2 FQGNSA. CDR3 length: 13 residues.

V is TRBV5-6 and J is TRBJ1-4; D uncertain. The CDR3 extends over 15 amino acids. Germline V lookup: CDR1 SGHDT, CDR2 YYEEEE. V was pared by 2 bases and J by 0 bases, with 8 bases between. For the CDR3, the DNA is TGTGCCAGCAGCTTTTTGAGCTCAACTAATGAAAAACTGTTTTTT. Translated, it gives CASSFLSSTNEKLFF.

V usage is TRBV15 and J usage is TRBJ2-1, with D possibly matching TRBD2 (5 bases). V lost 8 bases and J lost 3, with 14 bases in between. The CDR3 sequence is 14 residues long. Per the germline V gene, CDR1 is LNHNV and CDR2 is YYDKDF (reference sequence). The CDR3, as DNA: TGTGCCACCGCCGGTGCGGGCAGCTACAATGAGCAGTTCTTC. As protein: CATAGAGSYNEQFF.

The chain uses TRBV27 and TRBJ1-4; D perhaps matches TRBD1 (6 bases). The CDR3 spans 13 residues. The germline V gene encodes CDR1 MNHEY and CDR2 SMNVEV (reference sequence). V was clipped by 9 bases and J by 7 bases, with 15 bases between them. CDR3 amino acids: CASRQVDAEKLFF. In DNA form, the CDR3 reads TGTGCCAGTAGACAGGTCGACGCTGAAAAACTGTTTTTT.

This sequence joins TRBV13 and TRBJ2-5; D ambiguous. The better agreement between TRBJ2-7 and the DNA end casts doubt on the J call. Germline assignment: CDR1 PRHDT and CDR2 FYEKMQ (reference sequence). The CDR3 has 14 residues. The CDR3: CASSSFLASYEQYF. The CDR3 nucleotides read TGTGCCAGCAGCTCCTTTTTAGCCTCCTACGAGCAGTACTTC.

This clone occurred once. The CDR3 DNA sequence: TGTGCCAGCAGCCCTCGGACAGGGTTCCTCTCGGCTGGGGGCTACACCTTC. The encoded protein is CASSPRTGFLSAGGYTF. The rearrangement joins TRBV5-6 to TRBJ1-2; 8 bases match TRBD1. The CDR3 contains 17 residues. The ends lost 4 bases at V and 8 bases at J; junction bases unmatched: 19. Per the germline V gene, CDR1 is SGHDT and CDR2 is YYEEEE.

V and J are TRBV29-1 and TRBJ2-7; 7 nucleotides line up with TRBD1. J gave up 2 bases and V 7 bases, and 2 bases lay outside the gene matches. The germline CDR1 and CDR2 sequences are SQVTM and ANQGSEA. The CDR3 consists of 11 residues. CDR3 protein: CSATGTYEQYF. For the CDR3, the DNA is TGCAGCGCGACAGGGACCTACGAGCAGTACTTC.

V usage is TRBV25-1 and J usage is TRBJ1-1; D not certain. This CDR3 is built from 12 residues. CDR1 is MGHDK and CDR2 is SYGVNS in the germline V gene. Trimming shortened V by 3 bases and J by 5 bases, and 7 bases separated the two germline ends. CDR3 DNA: TGTGCCAGCAGTGATACTAGTACTGAAGCTTTCTTT. Translation gives CASSDTSTEAFF.

This chain links TRBV11-2 with TRBJ1-1; D unclear. Per germline, CDR1 SGHAT and CDR2 FQNNGV. The CDR3 runs to 15 residues. V lost 5 bases and J lost 0, with 13 bases in between. The DNA of the CDR3 is TGTGCCAGCAGCCCCCGTCCAGGAATGAACACTGAAGCTTTCTTT. Amino acids: CASSPRPGMNTEAFF.

This clone was observed a few times. The chain joins TRBV6-1 to TRBJ2-7; 11 positions match TRBD2. The V gene end was trimmed by 8 bases and the J gene end by 1 base; junction bases not matched to a gene: 4. Germline V lookup: CDR1 MNHNS, CDR2 SASEGT. CDR3 length: 14 amino acids. CDR3: CASVLAGGSYEQYF. CDR3 nucleotides: TGTGCCAGCGTGTTAGCGGGAGGGTCCTACGAGCAGTACTTC.

J is TRBJ1-2 and V is TRBV6-5; 12 bases are shared with TRBD1. The trim removed 7 bases at V and 8 bases at J, leaving 5 bases unmatched. Looked up from germline, CDR1 is MNHEY and CDR2 is SVGAGI. The CDR3 consists of 13 residues. CDR3 sequence reads: CASIRDRGHGYTF. The CDR3 DNA is TGTGCCAGCATCCGGGACAGGGGGCACGGCTACACCTTC.